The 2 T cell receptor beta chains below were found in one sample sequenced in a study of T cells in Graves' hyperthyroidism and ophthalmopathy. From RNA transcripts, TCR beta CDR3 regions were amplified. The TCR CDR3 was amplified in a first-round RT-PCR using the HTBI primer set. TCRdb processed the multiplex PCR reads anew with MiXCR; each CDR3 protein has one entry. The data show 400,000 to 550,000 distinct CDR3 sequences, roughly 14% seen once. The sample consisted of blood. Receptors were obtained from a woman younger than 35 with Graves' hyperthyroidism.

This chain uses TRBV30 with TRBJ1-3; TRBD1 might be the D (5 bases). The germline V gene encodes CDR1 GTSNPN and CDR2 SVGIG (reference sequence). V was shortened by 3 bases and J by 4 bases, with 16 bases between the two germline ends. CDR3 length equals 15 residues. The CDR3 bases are TGTGCCTGGAGAGCGGGACCCAACCCGGGAAACACCATATATTTT. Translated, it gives CAWRAGPNPGNTIYF.

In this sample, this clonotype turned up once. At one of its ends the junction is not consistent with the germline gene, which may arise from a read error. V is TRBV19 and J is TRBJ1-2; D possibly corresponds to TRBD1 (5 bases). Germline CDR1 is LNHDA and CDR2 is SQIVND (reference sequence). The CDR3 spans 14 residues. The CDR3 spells CASKWQGLNYGCTF. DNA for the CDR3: TGTGCCAGTAAGTGGCAGGGACTAAACTATGGCTGCACCTTC.